The clone carrying this TCR beta chain was counted between two and nine times. Its target is not known. Peripheral blood, roughly 9.3 milliliters per donor, was collected. Total RNA was isolated from each sample in quantities of at least 6 micrograms. The sample is drawn from a study of blood T cells in healthy people across ages. Through a sample-barcoded 5' primer and a J-beta primer mix, a second PCR was run for roughly 7 to 11 cycles. TCRdb recomputed calls from the 5' RACE reads with MiXCR, one row per CDR3 protein. This sample has some 730,000 distinct CDR3 sequences, with 22% found just once. The CDR3 loop spans 14 amino acids. The V segment lost 10 bases and the J segment 4 bases; nucleotides outside the gene matches: 10. CDR1 and CDR2 from the germline V gene are MDHEN and SYDVKM. General study points: It was not possible, with unsorted PBMCs, to conclusively compare naive and antigen-experienced cells.

This sequence joins TRBV28 and TRBJ1-1; 9 nucleotides align to TRBD1. What was sequenced was blood. This TCR came from a man aged 70-80 years in good health. The CDR3: CATKDPGQGTEAFF. The CDR3 bases are TGTGCCACCAAGGACCCGGGACAGGGCACTGAAGCTTTCTTT.